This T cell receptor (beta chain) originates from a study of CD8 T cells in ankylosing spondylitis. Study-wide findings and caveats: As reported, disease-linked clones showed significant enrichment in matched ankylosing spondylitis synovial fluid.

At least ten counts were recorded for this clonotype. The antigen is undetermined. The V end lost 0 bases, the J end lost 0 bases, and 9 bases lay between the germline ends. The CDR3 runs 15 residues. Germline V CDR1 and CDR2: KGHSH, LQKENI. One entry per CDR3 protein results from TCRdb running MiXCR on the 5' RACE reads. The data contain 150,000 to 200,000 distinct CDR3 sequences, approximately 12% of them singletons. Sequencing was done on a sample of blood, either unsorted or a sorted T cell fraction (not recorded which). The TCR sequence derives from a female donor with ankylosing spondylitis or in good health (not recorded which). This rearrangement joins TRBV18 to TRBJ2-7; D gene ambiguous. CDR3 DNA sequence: TGTGCCAGCTCACCACCTTCTTTGAGCTCCTACGAGCAGTACTTC. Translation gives CASSPPSLSSYEQYF.